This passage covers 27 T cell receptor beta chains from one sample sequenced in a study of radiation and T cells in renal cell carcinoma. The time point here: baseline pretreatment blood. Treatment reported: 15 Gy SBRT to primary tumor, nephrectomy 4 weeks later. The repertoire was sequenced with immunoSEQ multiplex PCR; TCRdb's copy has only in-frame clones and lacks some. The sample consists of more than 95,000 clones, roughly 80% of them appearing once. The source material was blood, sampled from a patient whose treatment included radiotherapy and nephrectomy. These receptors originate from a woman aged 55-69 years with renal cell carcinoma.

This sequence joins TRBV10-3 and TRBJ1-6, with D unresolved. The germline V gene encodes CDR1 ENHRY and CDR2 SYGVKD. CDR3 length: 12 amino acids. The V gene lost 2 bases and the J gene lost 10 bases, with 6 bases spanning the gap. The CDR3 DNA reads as TGTGCCATCAGTGAGGGACGCTCACCCCTCCACTTT. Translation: CAISEGRSPLHF.

CDR3 nucleotides: TGTGCCTGGAGTGTACTTAGCAATCAGCCCCAGCATTTT. This sequence encodes CAWSVLSNQPQHF. The chain carries TRBV30 and TRBJ1-5; no clear D gene. CDR1 GTSNPN and CDR2 SVGIG come from the germline V gene (reference sequence). CDR3 size: 13 residues. Trimming stripped 0 bases from V and 0 bases from J, with 3 bases between.

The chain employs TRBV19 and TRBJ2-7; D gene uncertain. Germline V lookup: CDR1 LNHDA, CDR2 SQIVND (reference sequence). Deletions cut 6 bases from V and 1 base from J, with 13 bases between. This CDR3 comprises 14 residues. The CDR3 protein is CASSRSVESYEQYF. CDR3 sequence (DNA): TGTGCCAGTAGCCGAAGTGTAGAGTCCTACGAGCAGTACTTC.

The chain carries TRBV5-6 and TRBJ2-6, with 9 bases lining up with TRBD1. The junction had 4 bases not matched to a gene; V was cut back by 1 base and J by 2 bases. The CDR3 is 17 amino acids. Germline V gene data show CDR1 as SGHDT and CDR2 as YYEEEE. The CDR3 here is CASSLLQGAPGANVLTF. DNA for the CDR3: TGTGCCAGCAGCTTGTTACAGGGGGCGCCTGGGGCCAACGTCCTGACTTTC.

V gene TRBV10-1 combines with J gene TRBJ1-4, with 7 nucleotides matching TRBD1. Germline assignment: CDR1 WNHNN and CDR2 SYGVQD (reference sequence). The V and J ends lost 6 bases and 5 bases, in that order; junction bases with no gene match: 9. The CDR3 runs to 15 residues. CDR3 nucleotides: TGCGCCAGCAGACCGGTAGGACAGGTAAATGAAAAACTGTTTTTT. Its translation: CASRPVGQVNEKLFF.

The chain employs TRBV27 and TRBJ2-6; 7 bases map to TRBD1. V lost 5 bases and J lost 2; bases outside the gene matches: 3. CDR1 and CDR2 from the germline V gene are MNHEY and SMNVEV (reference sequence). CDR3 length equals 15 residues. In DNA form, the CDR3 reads TGTGCCAGCAGTGCAGACAGGGCTGGGGCCAACGTCCTGACTTTC. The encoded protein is CASSADRAGANVLTF.

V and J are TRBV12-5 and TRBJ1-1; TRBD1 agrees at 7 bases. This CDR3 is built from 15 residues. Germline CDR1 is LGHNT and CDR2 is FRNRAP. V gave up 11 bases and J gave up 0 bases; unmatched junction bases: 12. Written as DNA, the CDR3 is TGTGCTGGTGCCGACGGACAGGCTTTGAACACTGAAGCTTTCTTT. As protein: CAGADGQALNTEAFF.

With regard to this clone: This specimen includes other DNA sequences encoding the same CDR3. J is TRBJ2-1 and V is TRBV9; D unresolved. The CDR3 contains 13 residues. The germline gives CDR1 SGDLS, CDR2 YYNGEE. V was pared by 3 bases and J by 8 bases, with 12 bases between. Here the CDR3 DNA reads TGTGCCAGCAGCGGCCCCCGTTTCCATGAGCAGTTCTTC. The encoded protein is CASSGPRFHEQFF.

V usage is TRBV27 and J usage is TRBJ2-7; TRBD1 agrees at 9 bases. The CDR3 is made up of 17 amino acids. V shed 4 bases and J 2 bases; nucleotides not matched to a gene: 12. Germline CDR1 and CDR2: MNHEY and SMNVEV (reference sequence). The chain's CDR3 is CASSSRWGTGKPYEQYF. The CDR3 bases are TGTGCCAGCAGTTCCCGATGGGGGACAGGGAAGCCCTACGAGCAGTACTTC.

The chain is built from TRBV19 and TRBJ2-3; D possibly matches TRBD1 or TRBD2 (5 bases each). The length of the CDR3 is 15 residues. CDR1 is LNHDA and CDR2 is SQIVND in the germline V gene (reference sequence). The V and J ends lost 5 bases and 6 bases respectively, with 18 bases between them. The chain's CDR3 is CASSARPGTVDTQYF. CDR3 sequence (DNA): TGTGCCAGTAGTGCCCGGCCAGGGACCGTCGATACGCAGTATTTT.

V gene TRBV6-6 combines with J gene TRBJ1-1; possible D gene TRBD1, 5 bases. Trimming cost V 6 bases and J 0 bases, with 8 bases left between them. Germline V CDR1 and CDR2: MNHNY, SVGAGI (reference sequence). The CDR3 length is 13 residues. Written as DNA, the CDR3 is TGTGCCAGCAGCCGACAGATGAACACTGAAGCTTTCTTT. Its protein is CASSRQMNTEAFF.

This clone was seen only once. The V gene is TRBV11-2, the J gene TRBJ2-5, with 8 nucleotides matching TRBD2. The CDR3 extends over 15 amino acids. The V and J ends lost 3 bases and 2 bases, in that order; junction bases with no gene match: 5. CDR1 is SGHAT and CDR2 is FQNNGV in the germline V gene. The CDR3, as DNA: TGTGCCAGCAGCTTGGGACTAGGGACTCAAGAGACCCAGTACTTC. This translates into CASSLGLGTQETQYF.

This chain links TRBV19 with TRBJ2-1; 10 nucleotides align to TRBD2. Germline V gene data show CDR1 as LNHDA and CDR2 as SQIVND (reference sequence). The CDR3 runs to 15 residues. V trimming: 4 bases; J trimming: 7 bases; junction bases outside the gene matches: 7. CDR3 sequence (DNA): TGTGCCAGTAGTACCGGGACTAGCGCTCTAAATGAGCAGTTCTTC. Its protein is CASSTGTSALNEQFF.

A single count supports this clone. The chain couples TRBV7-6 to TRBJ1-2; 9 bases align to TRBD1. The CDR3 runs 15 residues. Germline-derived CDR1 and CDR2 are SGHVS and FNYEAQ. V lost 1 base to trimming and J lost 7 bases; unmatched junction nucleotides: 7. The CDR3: CASSLEIQGAFGYTF. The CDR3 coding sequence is TGTGCCAGCAGCTTAGAAATACAGGGGGCGTTTGGCTACACCTTC.

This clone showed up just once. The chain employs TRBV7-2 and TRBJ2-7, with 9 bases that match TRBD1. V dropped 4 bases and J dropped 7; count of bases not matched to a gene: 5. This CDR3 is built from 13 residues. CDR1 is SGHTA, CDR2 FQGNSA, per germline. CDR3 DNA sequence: TGTGCCAGCAGCTCACAGGGGGCGCAAGAGCAGTACTTC. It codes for CASSSQGAQEQYF.

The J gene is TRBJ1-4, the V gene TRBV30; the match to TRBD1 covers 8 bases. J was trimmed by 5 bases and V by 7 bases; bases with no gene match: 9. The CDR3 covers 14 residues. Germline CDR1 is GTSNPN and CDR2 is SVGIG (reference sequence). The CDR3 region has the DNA TGTGCCTTCGGACAGGGCCAAAAAAATGAAAAACTGTTTTTT. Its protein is CAFGQGQKNEKLFF. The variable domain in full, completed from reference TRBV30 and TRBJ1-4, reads SQTIHQWPATLVQPVGSPLSLECTVEGTSNPNLYWYRQAAGRGLQLLFYSVGIGQISSEVPQNLSASRPQDRQFILSSKKLLLSDSGFYLCAFGQGQKNEKLFFGSGTQLSVL.

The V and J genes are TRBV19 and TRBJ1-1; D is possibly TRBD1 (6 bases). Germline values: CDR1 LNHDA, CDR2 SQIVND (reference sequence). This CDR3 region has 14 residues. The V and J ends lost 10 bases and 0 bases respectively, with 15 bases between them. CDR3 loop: CATTQGTLNTEAFF. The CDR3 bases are TGTGCCACCACCCAGGGGACCCTGAACACTGAAGCTTTCTTT. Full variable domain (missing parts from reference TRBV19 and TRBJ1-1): DGGITQSPKYLFRKEGQNVTLSCEQNLNHDAMYWYRQDPGQGLRLIYYSQIVNDFQKGDIAEGYSVSREKKESFPLTVTSAQKNPTAFYLCATTQGTLNTEAFFGQGTRLTVV.

The CDR3 reads CASSLTTGTEAFF. CDR3 DNA: TGTGCCAGCAGCTTAACAACCGGGACGGAAGCTTTCTTT. The genes are TRBV7-3 and TRBJ1-1, with TRBD1 as a possible D gene (5 bases). Per the germline V gene, CDR1 is SGHTA and CDR2 is FQGTGA. The V end was cut by 0 bases, the J end by 8 bases, with 10 bases between. This CDR3 is built from 13 residues.

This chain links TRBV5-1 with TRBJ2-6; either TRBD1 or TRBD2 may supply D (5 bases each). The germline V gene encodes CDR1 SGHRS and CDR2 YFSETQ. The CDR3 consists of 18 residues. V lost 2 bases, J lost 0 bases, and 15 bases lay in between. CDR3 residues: CASSFGRGLSSGANVLTF. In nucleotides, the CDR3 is TGCGCCAGCAGCTTTGGACGGGGCCTTAGCTCTGGGGCCAACGTCCTGACTTTC.

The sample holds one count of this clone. The CDR3 DNA sequence: TGCACCGCGTCGGTGTCTGCAGATACGCAGTATTTT. This encodes CTASVSADTQYF. This chain connects TRBV29-1 to TRBJ2-3; D unclear. In germline, CDR1 is SQVTM, CDR2 ANQGSEA. The length of the CDR3 is 12 residues.

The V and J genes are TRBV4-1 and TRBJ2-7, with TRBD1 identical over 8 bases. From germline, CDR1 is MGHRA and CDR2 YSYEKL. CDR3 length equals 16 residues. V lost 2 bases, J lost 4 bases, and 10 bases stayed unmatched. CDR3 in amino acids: CASSQMPGQVFYEQYF. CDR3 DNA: TGCGCCAGCAGCCAAATGCCGGGACAGGTCTTTTACGAGCAGTACTTC.

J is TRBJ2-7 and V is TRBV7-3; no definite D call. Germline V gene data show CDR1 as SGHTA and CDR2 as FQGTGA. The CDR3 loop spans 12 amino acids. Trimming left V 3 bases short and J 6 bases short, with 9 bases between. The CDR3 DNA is TGTGCCAGCAGCTTTGGGGAAGGCGAGCAGTACTTC. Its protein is CASSFGEGEQYF.

CDR3 protein: CASSLEGGGSYEQYF. DNA for the CDR3: TGCGCCAGCAGCTTGGAAGGAGGGGGCTCCTACGAGCAGTACTTC. The V call is TRBV5-1, the J call TRBJ2-7, with D perhaps TRBD1 or TRBD2 (6 bases each). The V end lost 0 bases, the J end lost 0 bases, and 10 bases lay between the germline ends. Germline lookup yields CDR1 SGHRS and CDR2 YFSETQ. This CDR3 spans 15 amino acids.

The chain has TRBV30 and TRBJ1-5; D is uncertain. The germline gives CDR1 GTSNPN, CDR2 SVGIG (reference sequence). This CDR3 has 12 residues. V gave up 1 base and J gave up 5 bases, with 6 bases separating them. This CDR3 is CAWSDSYQPQHF. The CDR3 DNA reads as TGTGCCTGGAGTGACAGCTATCAGCCCCAGCATTTT.

CDR3 DNA sequence: TGCGCCAGCAGCCAATCTACCCTGGGGGGGGACGCAAAAAATTCACCCCTCCACTTT. Protein sequence: CASSQSTLGGDAKNSPLHF. This chain uses TRBV4-1 with TRBJ1-6; D possibly corresponds to TRBD1 (5 bases). Germline CDR1 reads MGHRA; CDR2 reads YSYEKL. The CDR3 spans 19 residues. V dropped 2 bases and J dropped 7 bases, with 24 bases sitting between them.

CDR3 bases: TGTGCCAGTAGTATCCGGGACAGCTTGACGAACACCGGGGAGCTGTTTTTT. Translated, it gives CASSIRDSLTNTGELFF. The chain is built from TRBV19 and TRBJ2-2, with 7 bases lining up with TRBD1. The V gene end was trimmed by 3 bases and the J gene end by 0 bases; junction bases not matched to a gene: 7. The CDR3 runs to 17 residues. The germline CDR1 and CDR2 sequences are LNHDA and SQIVND (reference sequence).

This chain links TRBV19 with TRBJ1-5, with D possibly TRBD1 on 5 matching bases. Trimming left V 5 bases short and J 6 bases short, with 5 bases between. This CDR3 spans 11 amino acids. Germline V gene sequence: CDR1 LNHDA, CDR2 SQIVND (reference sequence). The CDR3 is CASSGTQPQHF. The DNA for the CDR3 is TGTGCCAGTAGTGGGACTCAGCCCCAGCATTTT.